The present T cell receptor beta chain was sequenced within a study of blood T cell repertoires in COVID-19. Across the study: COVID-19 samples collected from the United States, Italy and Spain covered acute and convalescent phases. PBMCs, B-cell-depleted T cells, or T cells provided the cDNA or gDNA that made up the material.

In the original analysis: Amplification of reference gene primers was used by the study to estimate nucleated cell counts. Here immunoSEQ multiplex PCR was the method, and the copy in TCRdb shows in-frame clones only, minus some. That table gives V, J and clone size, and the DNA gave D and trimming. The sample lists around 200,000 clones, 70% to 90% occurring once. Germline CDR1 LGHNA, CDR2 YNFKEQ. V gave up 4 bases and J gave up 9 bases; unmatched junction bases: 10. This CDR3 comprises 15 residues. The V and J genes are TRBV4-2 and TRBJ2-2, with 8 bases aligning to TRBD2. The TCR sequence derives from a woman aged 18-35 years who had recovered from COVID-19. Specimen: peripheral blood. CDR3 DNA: TGTGCCAGCAGCCTCCTAACGGGGGGGATGAGGGAGCTGTTTTTT. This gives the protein CASSLLTGGMRELFF.